The T cell receptor (beta chain) under discussion was sequenced for a study of blood T cell repertoires in COVID-19. Overall study: Samples came from the United States, Italy and Spain, spanning acute and convalescent COVID-19. PBMCs, B-cell-depleted T cells, or T cells provided the cDNA or gDNA that made up the material.

Generated by immunoSEQ multiplex PCR, the TCRdb table keeps only in-frame clones and is missing some. The sample consists of about 190,000 clones, under 90% of them appearing once. The sequenced material came from peripheral blood. The sequence came from a man in his forties or fifties with acute or convalescent COVID-19.

CDR3 amino acids: CASIPRRNYGYTF. CDR3 bases: TGTGCCAGCATCCCGAGGAGAAACTATGGCTACACCTTC. V usage is TRBV2 and J usage is TRBJ1-2; D remains ambiguous. This CDR3 spans 13 amino acids. Germline CDR1 SNHLY, CDR2 FYNNEI. With 7 bases removed from V and 2 bases from J, the gap between germline ends came to 11 bases.